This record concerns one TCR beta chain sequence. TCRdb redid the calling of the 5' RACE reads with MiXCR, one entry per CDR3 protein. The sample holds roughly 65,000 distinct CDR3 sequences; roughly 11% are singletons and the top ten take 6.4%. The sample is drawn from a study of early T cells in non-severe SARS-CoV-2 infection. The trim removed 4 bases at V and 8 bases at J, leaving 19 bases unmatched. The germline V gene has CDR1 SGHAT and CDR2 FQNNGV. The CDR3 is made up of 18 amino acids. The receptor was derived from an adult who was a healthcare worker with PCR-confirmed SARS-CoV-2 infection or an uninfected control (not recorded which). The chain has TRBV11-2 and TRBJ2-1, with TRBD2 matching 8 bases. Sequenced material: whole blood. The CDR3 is CASSWKRGSPRVLDEQFF. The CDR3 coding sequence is TGTGCCAGCAGCTGGAAGCGGGGGAGCCCTCGGGTTTTGGATGAGCAGTTCTTC.